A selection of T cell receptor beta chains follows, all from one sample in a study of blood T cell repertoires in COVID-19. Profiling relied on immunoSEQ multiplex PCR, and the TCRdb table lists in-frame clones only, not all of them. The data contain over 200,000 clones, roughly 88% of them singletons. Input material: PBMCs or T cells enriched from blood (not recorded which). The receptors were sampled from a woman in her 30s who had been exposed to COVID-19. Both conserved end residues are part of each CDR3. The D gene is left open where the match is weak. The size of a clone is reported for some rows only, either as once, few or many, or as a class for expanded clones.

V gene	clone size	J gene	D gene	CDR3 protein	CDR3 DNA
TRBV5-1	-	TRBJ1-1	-	CASSLVQPFNTEAFF	TGCGCCAGCAGCTTAGTACAGCCTTTTAACACTGAAGCTTTCTTT
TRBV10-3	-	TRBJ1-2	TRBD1	CAISESVGQINYGYTF	TGTGCCATCAGTGAGTCTGTGGGACAGATAAACTATGGCTACACCTTC
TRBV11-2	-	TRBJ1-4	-	CASSLGQTATNEKLFF	TGTGCCAGCAGCTTAGGACAGACCGCAACTAATGAAAAACTGTTTTTT
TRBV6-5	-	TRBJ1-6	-	CASSYSIGSPLHF	TGTGCCAGCAGTTACTCGATTGGCTCACCCCTCCACTTT
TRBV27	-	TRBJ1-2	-	CASSLSYGDGYTF	TGTGCCAGCAGTTTATCGTACGGGGATGGCTACACCTTC
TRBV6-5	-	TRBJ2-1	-	CASRPQDFGGNEQFF	TGTGCCAGCAGGCCACAGGATTTTGGAGGGAATGAGCAGTTCTTC
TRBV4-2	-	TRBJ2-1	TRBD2	CASGLAPSSYNEQFF	TGTGCCAGCGGACTAGCGCCGAGCTCCTACAATGAGCAGTTCTTC
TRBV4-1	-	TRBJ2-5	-	CASSSPGSQETQYF	TGCGCCAGCAGCTCTCCGGGATCCCAAGAGACCCAGTACTTC
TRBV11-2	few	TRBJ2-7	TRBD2	CASSLERAGAYEQYF	TGTGCCAGCAGCTTAGAGAGAGCGGGAGCGTACGAGCAGTACTTC
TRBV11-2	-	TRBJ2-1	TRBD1	CASSPGQGASYNEQFF	TGTGCCAGCAGCCCCGGACAGGGGGCGAGCTACAATGAGCAGTTCTTC
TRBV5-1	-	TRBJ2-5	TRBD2	CASSGGLAGEETQYF	TGCGCCAGCAGCGGAGGACTAGCGGGAGAGGAGACCCAGTACTTC
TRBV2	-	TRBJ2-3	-	CASTYRRTDTQYF	TGTGCCAGCACGTACAGGCGAACAGATACGCAGTATTTT
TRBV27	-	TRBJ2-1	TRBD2	CASSLLAGKYNEQFF	TGTGCCAGCAGTTTACTAGCGGGGAAATACAATGAGCAGTTCTTC
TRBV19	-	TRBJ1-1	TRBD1	CASSIPPLTGAYTEAFF	TGTGCCAGTAGTATCCCGCCATTGACAGGGGCTTACACTGAAGCTTTCTTT
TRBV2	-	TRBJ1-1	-	CASRPGMNTEAFF	TGTGCCAGCAGGCCAGGGATGAACACTGAAGCTTTCTTT
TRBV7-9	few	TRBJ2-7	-	CASSLDRSYEQYF	TGTGCCAGCAGCTTAGACAGATCCTACGAGCAGTACTTC
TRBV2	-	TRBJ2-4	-	CASSVRTGGDIQYF	TGTGCCAGCAGTGTTAGAACAGGCGGGGACATTCAGTACTTC
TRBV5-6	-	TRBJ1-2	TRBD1	CASSPDRNYGYTF	TGTGCCAGCAGCCCGGACAGGAACTATGGCTACACCTTC
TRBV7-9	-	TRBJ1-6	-	CATQGLGNSPLHF	TGTGCCACCCAGGGGCTCGGTAATTCACCCCTCCACTTT
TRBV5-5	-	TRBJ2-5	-	CASSYRGGRETQYF	TGTGCCAGCAGCTACCGTGGGGGCCGAGAGACCCAGTACTTC
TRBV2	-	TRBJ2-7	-	CASSEVWRDYEQYF	TGTGCCAGCAGTGAAGTGTGGCGGGACTACGAGCAGTACTTC
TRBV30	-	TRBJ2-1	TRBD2	CAWSTLAGAYNEQFF	TGTGCCTGGAGTACTCTAGCGGGAGCTTACAATGAGCAGTTCTTC
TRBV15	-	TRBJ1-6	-	CATSRDPTAALLHF	TGTGCCACCAGCAGAGACCCGACTGCCGCTCTCCTCCACTTT
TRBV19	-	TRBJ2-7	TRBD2	CASSMGLAGGEQYF	TGTGCCAGTAGTATGGGACTAGCCGGAGGAGAGCAGTACTTC
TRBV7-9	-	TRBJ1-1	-	CASSLLGRRNTEAFF	TGTGCCAGCAGCTTACTGGGTAGGAGGAACACTGAAGCTTTCTTT
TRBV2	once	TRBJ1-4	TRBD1	CASSRDRGYEKLFF	TGTGCCAGCAGTCGGGACAGGGGGTATGAAAAACTGTTTTTT
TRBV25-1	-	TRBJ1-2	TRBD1	CASSETGGYGYTF	TGTGCCAGCAGTGAAACAGGGGGCTATGGCTACACCTTC
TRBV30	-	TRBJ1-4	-	CAWSQREELFF	TGTGCCTGGTCTCAGAGAGAGGAACTGTTTTTT
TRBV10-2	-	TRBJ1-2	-	CASSDPRGGLWGGYTF	TGCGCCAGCAGTGACCCCAGGGGTGGGCTTTGGGGTGGCTACACCTTC
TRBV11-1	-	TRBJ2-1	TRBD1	CASSRPGQVYNEQFF	TGTGCCAGCAGCCGGCCCGGACAGGTATACAATGAGCAGTTCTTC
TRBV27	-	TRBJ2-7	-	CASRQHYEQYF	TGTGCCAGCAGACAACACTACGAGCAGTACTTC
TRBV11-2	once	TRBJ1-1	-	CASSLAGRDTEAFF	TGTGCCAGCAGCTTAGCAGGGAGGGACACTGAAGCTTTCTTT
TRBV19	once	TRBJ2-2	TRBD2	CASKVQAGGAGELFF	TGTGCCAGTAAGGTCCAAGCGGGAGGGGCCGGGGAGCTGTTTTTT
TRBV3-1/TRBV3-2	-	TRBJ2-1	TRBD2	CASSQGLGLGAKNEQFF	TGTGCCAGCAGCCAAGGTCTAGGACTAGGGGCAAAAAATGAGCAGTTCTTC
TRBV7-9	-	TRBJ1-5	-	CASSLRGQPQHF	TGTGCCAGCAGCTTAAGGGGTCAGCCCCAGCATTTT
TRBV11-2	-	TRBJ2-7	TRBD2	CASSPRGAGGTYEQYF	TGTGCCAGCAGCCCGCGGGGTGCGGGAGGAACCTACGAGCAGTACTTC
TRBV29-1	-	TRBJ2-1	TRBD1	CSVENSISGTGFKVF	TGCAGCGTTGAAAACTCAATCTCCGGGACAGGGTTTAAGGTCTTC
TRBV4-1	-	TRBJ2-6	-	CASSHPSRQRKTGANVLTF	TGCGCCAGCAGCCATCCCAGTCGCCAGAGGAAAACTGGGGCCAACGTCCTGACTTTC
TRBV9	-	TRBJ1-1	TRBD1	CASSVGGTVNTEAFF	TGTGCCAGCAGCGTAGGGGGGACAGTGAACACTGAAGCTTTCTTT
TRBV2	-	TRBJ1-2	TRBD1	CASRGVRGRAYGYTF	TGTGCCAGCAGGGGGGTCAGGGGGCGCGCCTATGGCTACACCTTC
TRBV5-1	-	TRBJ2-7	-	CASSPEGAYEQYF	TGCGCCAGCAGCCCGGAAGGGGCCTACGAGCAGTACTTC
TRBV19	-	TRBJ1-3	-	CASSTPDNPSGNTIYF	TGTGCCAGTAGTACTCCTGACAATCCCTCTGGAAACACCATATATTTT
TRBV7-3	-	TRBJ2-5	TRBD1	CASSRQGWGETQYF	TGTGCCAGCAGTCGACAGGGTTGGGGAGAGACCCAGTACTTC
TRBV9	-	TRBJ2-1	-	CASSVAPGIERNEQFF	TGTGCCAGCAGCGTAGCTCCGGGAATCGAACGGAATGAGCAGTTCTTC
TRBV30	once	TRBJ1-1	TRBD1	CAWSPRTGYRGNTEAFF	TGTGCCTGGAGTCCCCGAACTGGGTACAGGGGGAACACTGAAGCTTTCTTT
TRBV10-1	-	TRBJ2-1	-	CASSDGISDNEQFF	TGCGCCAGCAGTGACGGGATTTCCGACAATGAGCAGTTCTTC